The clone carrying this T cell receptor beta chain was counted at least ten times. The antigen is not known. This entry comes from a study of T-cell reconstitution after alpha-beta-depleted transplantation in children. Study-wide results and limits: T cells produced anew were the main source of T-cell counts and diversity one year after transplant.

Preparation of the TCRbeta library used unique molecular identifiers. TCRdb re-analysed the PCR reads in MiXCR, keeping a single row per CDR3 protein. The repertoire holds hundreds of thousands of distinct CDR3 sequences, with around 15% as singletons. The sequence was obtained from a male patient between 2 and 15 years old who had a stem cell transplant for acute lymphoblastic leukemia, so the T cells may come from the graft donor. This material consisted of PBMCs, mostly from graft donor cells, taken 360 days after TCRalphabeta/CD19-depleted stem cell transplant.

The CDR3 loop reads CASSQGGNEQFF. In DNA form, the CDR3 reads TGTGCCAGCAGCCAGGGAGGCAATGAGCAGTTCTTC. This chain links TRBV4-2 with TRBJ2-1, with a tentative D call TRBD2 (6 bases). CDR3 length: 12 amino acids. The V and J ends lost 3 bases and 6 bases respectively, with 6 bases between them. Germline CDR1 LGHNA, CDR2 YNFKEQ.